Only a few counts were recorded for the clone carrying this T cell receptor (beta chain). Antigen: not known. The record originates from a study of cytomegalovirus exposure and HLA in healthy donors. Study-wide results and limits: Being indistinguishable, some V segments were excluded, TRBV6-2 and TRBV6-3 among them.

This CDR3 region has 14 residues. CDR1 is SGHRS and CDR2 is YFSETQ in the germline V gene. The PCR was carried out with 60 Vbeta primers and 13 Jbeta primers. Clones were read by immunoSEQ multiplex PCR, and TCRdb kept only the in-frame ones, dropping some. The data show around 150,000 clones, about 70% seen once. The specimen sequenced was PBMCs. This chain links TRBV5-1 with TRBJ2-5, with 8 bases aligning to TRBD1. Near its end, the DNA agrees better with TRBJ2-7, so the J call may be wrong. The receptor comes from a male donor in good health and CMV-seronegative. CDR3 in DNA: TGCGCCAGCAGGGGTCAGGGGGCGTCCTACGAGCAGTACTTC. Translating it yields CASRGQGASYEQYF.